This entry lists 10 T cell receptor beta chains sequenced from one sample in a study of blood T cell repertoires in COVID-19. TCRdb keeps only in-frame clones here, not all; method: immunoSEQ multiplex PCR. The repertoire holds about 210,000 clones, with approximately 86% as singletons. The sequenced material came from peripheral blood. These receptors were collected from a man aged 35 to 55 with acute or convalescent COVID-19.

The chain is built from TRBV5-4 and TRBJ2-1; 8 nucleotides line up with TRBD2. This CDR3 has 15 amino acids. V shed 0 bases and J 3 bases; nucleotides not matched to a gene: 2. Germline V gives CDR1 SGHNT, CDR2 YYREEE (reference sequence). The CDR3 bases are TGTGCCAGCAGCTTGGCAAGCGGGGGCTACAATGAGCAGTTCTTC. The encoded protein is CASSLASGGYNEQFF.

This chain connects TRBV2 to TRBJ2-7; D is undetermined. V was clipped by 5 bases and J by 9 bases, with 8 bases between them. In germline, CDR1 is SNHLY, CDR2 FYNNEI. The CDR3 spans 10 residues. Here the CDR3 DNA reads TGTGCCAGCAGTAGTATAGTGCAGTACTTC. Translation: CASSSIVQYF.

The chain carries TRBV23-1 and TRBJ2-1; 14 nucleotides agree with TRBD2. TRBV23-1 is annotated as an ORF whose role is uncertain. Trimming removed 11 bases from V and 0 bases from J; junction bases left unmatched: 6. The CDR3 covers 16 residues. The CDR3 spells CAAMGLAGDSYNEQFF. In DNA form, the CDR3 reads TGCGCCGCCATGGGACTAGCGGGAGACTCCTACAATGAGCAGTTCTTC.

This clone has only one observation. The chain employs TRBV13 and TRBJ2-1; D may be TRBD2 (5 bases). The CDR3 contains 13 residues. The germline V gene has CDR1 PRHDT and CDR2 FYEKMQ (reference sequence). Trimming took off 2 bases at V and 8 bases at J, with 10 bases between the two ends. DNA for the CDR3: TGTGCCAGCAGCTTACACCTAGCAGATGAGCAGTTCTTC. Its protein is CASSLHLADEQFF.

The J gene is TRBJ1-1, the V gene TRBV19; TRBD1 agrees at 8 bases. Germline V gene sequence: CDR1 LNHDA, CDR2 SQIVND (reference sequence). There are 16 residues in the CDR3. With 8 bases clipped from V and 5 bases from J, the junction kept 16 bases outside the gene matches. CDR3 DNA sequence: TGTGCCAGTGGAACAGGACAGGGTCTCGGTTGGACTGAAGCTTTCTTT. It translates to CASGTGQGLGWTEAFF.

This chain uses TRBV27 with TRBJ1-6, with 9 bases fitting TRBD1. Germline CDR1 and CDR2: MNHEY and SMNVEV (reference sequence). The CDR3 runs 15 residues. V lost 5 bases, J lost 11 bases, and 10 bases stayed unmatched. For the CDR3, the DNA is TGTGCCAGCAGTCTTGGGGACAGGGCAAGGACACCCCTCCACTTT. Amino acids: CASSLGDRARTPLHF.

The chain has TRBV5-1 and TRBJ2-7; 9 nucleotides line up with TRBD2. The CDR3 contains 15 residues. Germline CDR1 and CDR2: SGHRS and YFSETQ. Unmatched junction bases numbered 11, after V lost 3 bases and J lost 7 bases. The chain's CDR3 is CASSSHLAGEWEQYF. CDR3 DNA sequence: TGCGCCAGCAGCTCCCATTTAGCGGGAGAATGGGAGCAGTACTTC.

The rearrangement joins TRBV5-1 to TRBJ2-3; D might be TRBD1 (6 bases). V was shortened by 0 bases and J by 6 bases, with 14 bases between the two germline ends. CDR1 is SGHRS and CDR2 is YFSETQ in the germline V gene. The CDR3 runs to 15 residues. CDR3 DNA sequence: TGCGCCAGCAGCTTGGGAGGACAGTCCGTGGATACGCAGTATTTT. Protein sequence: CASSLGGQSVDTQYF.

This clone has only one observation. The rearrangement uses TRBV19 and TRBJ2-6; D is undetermined. Germline values: CDR1 LNHDA, CDR2 SQIVND (reference sequence). The CDR3 covers 15 residues. The germline V and J ends were trimmed by 1 base and 3 bases, with 7 bases remaining between them. The CDR3: CASSIGVSGANVLTF. The CDR3 DNA is TGTGCCAGTAGTATAGGAGTTAGTGGGGCCAACGTCCTGACTTTC.

The V call is TRBV2, the J call TRBJ2-3; TRBD2 is a possible D gene (6 bases). Germline CDR1 SNHLY, CDR2 FYNNEI. The CDR3 is 14 residues long. V was trimmed by 4 bases and J by 2 bases, leaving 10 bases between them. The CDR3 spells CASSVAGTTDTQYF. The CDR3 DNA is TGTGCCAGCAGTGTGGCGGGGACCACAGATACGCAGTATTTT.